One TCR beta chain is described in this entry. Per the study methods: Using reference gene primer amplification, nucleated cell counts were estimated. Sequenced by immunoSEQ multiplex PCR; TCRdb stores in-frame clones only, minus some. The V and J calls and clone size are taken from that table; D and trimming were inferred from the DNA. The table lists about 310,000 clones, around 90% of them singletons. This record belongs to a study of blood T cell repertoires in COVID-19. At the level of the study: T cells, B-cell-depleted T cells, or PBMCs provided the cDNA or gDNA that served as material.

The V gene's germline CDR1 is SGHTA and CDR2 FQGNSA. V lost 5 bases to trimming and J lost 2 bases, with 13 bases between them. CDR3 length: 15 amino acids. This clonotype was obtained from a man aged 18 to 30 with active or convalescent COVID-19. The sequenced sample was peripheral blood. This chain uses TRBV7-2 with TRBJ1-3; TRBD1 is a possible D gene (6 bases). CDR3: CASSLTGSPGNTIYF. DNA for the CDR3: TGTGCCAGCAGCCTAACAGGGTCCCCTGGAAACACCATATATTTT.